The clone carrying this T cell receptor (beta chain) was counted a few times. The antigen is not known. These data are taken from a study of vaccination and CD4 T cells after COVID-19. The treatment denotes: roughly 10-day PBMC culture with coronavirus spike peptide pools or control peptides (ViraFEST assay). V was cut by 5 bases and J by 2 bases, with 16 bases left in between. The CDR3 sequence is 14 residues long. Germline V gene data show CDR1 as DFQATT and CDR2 as SNEGSKA (reference sequence). Sequencing of cultured CD4+ T cell DNA used the Oncomine TCR Beta short-read assay. From the PCR reads, TCRdb called clonotypes with MiXCR, one entry per CDR3 protein. Found here are about 8,900 distinct CDR3 sequences, 64% of them singletons; the top ten hold about 29%.

This receptor was identified in a human donor who had recovered from COVID-19. Sequences were obtained from CD4+ T cells from blood, cultured in vitro. This chain joins TRBV20-1 and TRBJ2-7; possibly TRBD1 for D (8 bases). The CDR3 loop is CSAPRTGRAYEQYF. CDR3 DNA: TGCAGTGCTCCGAGGACAGGGAGGGCCTACGAGCAGTACTTC.